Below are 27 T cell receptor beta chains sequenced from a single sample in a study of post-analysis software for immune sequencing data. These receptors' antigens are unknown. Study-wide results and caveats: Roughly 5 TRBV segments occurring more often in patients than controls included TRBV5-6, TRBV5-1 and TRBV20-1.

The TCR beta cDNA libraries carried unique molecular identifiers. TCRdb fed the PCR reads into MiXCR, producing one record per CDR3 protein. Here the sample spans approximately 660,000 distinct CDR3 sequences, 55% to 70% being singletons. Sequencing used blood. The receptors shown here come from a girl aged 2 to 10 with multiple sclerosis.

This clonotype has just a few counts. The CDR3 DNA follows: TGTGCCAGCAGTCCCTCTAGCGGGGGAGACGGGGGAGATACGCAGTATTTT. Translated, it gives CASSPSSGGDGGDTQYF. The chain is built from TRBV12-3 or TRBV12-4 and TRBJ2-3; 10 bases align to TRBD2. The length of the CDR3 is 17 residues. The J segment lost 5 bases and the V segment lost 5 bases, leaving 13 bases of the junction unmatched.

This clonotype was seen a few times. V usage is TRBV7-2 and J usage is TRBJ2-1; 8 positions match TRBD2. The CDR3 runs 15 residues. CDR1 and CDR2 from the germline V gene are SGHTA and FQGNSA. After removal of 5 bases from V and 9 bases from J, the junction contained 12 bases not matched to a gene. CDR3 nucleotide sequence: TGTGCCAGCAGCCCAGAGGCGGGGGCGGGGGGTGAGCAGTTCTTC. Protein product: CASSPEAGAGGEQFF.

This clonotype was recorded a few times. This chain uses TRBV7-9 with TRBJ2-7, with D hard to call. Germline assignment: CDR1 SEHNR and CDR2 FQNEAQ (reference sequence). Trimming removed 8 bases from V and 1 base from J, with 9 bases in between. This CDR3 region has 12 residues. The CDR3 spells CASSRYSYEQYF. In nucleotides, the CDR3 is TGTGCCAGCTCACGCTATTCCTACGAGCAGTACTTC.

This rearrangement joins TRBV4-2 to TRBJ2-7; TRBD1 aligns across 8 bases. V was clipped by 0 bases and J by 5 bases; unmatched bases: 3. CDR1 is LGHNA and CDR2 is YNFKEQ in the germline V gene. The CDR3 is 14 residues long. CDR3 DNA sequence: TGTGCCAGCAGCCAAGAGCGCAGGGGGCACGAGCAGTACTTC. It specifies CASSQERRGHEQYF.

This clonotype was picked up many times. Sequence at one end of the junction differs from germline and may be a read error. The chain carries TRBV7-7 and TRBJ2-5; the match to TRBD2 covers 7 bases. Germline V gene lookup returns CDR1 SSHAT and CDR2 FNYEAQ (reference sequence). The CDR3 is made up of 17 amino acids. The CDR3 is CASSLAPAGVGEETQYF. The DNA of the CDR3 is TGTGCTAGCAGCTTAGCGCCCGCGGGAGTGGGAGAAGAGACCCAGTACTTC. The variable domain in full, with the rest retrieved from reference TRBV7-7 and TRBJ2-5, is GAGVSQSPRYKVTKRGQDVTLRCDPISSHATLYWYQQALGQGPEFLTYFNYEAQPDKSGLPSDRFSAERPEGSISTLTIQRTEQRDSAMYRCASSLAPAGVGEETQYFGPGTRLLVL.

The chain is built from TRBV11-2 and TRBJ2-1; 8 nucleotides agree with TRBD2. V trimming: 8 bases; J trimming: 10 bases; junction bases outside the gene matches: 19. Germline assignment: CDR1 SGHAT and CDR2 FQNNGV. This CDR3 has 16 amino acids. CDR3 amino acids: CASARISGRSGGEQFF. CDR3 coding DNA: TGTGCCAGCGCCAGGATCAGCGGGAGATCCGGGGGAGAGCAGTTCTTC.

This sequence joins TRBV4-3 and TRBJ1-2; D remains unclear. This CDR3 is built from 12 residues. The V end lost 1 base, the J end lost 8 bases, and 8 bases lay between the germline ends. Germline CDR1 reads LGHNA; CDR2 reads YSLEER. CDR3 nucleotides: TGCGCCAGCAGCCAAGCGGGCCTGGGCTACACCTTC. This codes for CASSQAGLGYTF.

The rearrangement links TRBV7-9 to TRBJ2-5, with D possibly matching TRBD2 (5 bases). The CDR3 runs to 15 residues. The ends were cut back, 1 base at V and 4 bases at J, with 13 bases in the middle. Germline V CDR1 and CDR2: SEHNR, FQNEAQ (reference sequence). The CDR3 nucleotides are TGTGCCAGCAGCTTAGACGCGGGCCAATCAGAGACCCAGTACTTC. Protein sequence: CASSLDAGQSETQYF.

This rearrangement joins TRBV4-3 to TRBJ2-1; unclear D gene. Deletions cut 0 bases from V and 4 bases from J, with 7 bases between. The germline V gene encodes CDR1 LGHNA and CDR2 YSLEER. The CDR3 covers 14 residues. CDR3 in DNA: TGCGCCAGCAGCCAAGATAAGGTTTACAATGAGCAGTTCTTC. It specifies CASSQDKVYNEQFF.

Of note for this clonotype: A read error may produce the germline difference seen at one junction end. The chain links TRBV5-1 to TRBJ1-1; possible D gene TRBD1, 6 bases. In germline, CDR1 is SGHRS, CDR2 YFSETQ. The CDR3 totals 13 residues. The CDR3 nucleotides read TGTGCCAGCTGGCTGCTGGGGGGCACTGGAGCTTTCTTT. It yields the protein CASWLLGGTGAFF.

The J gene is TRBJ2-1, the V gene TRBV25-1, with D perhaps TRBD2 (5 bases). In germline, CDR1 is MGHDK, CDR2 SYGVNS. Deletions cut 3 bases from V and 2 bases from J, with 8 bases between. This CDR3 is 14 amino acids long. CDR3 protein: CASSDGDPYNEQFF. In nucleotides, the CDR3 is TGTGCCAGCAGTGACGGGGATCCCTACAATGAGCAGTTCTTC.

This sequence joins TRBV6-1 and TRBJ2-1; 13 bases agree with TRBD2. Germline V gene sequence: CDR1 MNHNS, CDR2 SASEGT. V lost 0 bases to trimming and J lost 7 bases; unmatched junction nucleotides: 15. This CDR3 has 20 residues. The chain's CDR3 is CASSEALAWTSGSMGNEQFF. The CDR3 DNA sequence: TGTGCCAGCAGTGAAGCGCTTGCCTGGACTAGCGGGAGTATGGGGAATGAGCAGTTCTTC.

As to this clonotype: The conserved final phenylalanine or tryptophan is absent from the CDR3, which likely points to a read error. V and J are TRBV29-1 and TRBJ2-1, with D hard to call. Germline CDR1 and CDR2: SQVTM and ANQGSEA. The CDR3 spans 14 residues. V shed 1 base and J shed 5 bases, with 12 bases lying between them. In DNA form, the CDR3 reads TGCAGCGTTGAAGTTGGGCAGGACCACAATGAGCAGTTCGTC. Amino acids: CSVEVGQDHNEQFV.

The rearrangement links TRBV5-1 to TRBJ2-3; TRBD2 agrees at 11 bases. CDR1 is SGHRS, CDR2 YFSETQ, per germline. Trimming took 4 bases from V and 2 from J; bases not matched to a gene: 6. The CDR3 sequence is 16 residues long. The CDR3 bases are TGCGCCAGCAGCGGCGGGACTAGCGGAACCACAGATACGCAGTATTTT. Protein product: CASSGGTSGTTDTQYF.

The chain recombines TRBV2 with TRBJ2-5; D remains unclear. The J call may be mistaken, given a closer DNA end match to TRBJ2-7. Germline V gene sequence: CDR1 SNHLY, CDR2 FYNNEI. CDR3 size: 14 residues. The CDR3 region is CASSGGWGRHEQYF. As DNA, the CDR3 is TGTGCCAGCAGTGGAGGTTGGGGAAGGCACGAGCAGTACTTC.

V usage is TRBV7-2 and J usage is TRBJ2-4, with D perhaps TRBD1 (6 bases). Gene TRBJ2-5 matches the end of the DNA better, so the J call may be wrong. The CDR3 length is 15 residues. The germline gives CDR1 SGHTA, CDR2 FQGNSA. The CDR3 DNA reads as TGTGCCAGCAGCTTAGGGACAGCGGACATGGAGACCCAGTACTTC. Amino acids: CASSLGTADMETQYF.

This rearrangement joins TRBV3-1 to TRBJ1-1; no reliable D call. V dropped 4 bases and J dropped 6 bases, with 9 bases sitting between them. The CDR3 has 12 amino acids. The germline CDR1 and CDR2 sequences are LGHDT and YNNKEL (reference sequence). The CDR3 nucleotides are TGTGCCAGCAGCCGCTTGAGGGCTGAAGCTTTCTTT. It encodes CASSRLRAEAFF.

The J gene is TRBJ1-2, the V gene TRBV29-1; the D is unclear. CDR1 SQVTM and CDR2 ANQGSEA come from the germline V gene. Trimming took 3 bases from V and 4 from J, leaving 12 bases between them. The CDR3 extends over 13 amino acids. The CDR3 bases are TGCAGCGTTGATCTACAGTTAGGCTATGGCTACACCTTC. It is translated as CSVDLQLGYGYTF.

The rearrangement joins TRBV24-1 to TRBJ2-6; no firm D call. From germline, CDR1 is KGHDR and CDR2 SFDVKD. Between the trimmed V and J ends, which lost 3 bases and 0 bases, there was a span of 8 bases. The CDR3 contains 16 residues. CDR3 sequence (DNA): TGTGCCACCAGTGATAGGGATGGCTCTGGGGCCAACGTCCTGACTTTC. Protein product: CATSDRDGSGANVLTF.

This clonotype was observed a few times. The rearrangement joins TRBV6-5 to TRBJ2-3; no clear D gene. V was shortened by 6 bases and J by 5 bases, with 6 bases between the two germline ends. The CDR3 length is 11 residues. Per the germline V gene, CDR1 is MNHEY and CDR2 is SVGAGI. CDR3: CASRALDTQYF. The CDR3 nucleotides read TGTGCCAGCAGAGCGTTAGATACGCAGTATTTT.

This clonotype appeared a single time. CDR3: CASSYLGLAGGETQYF. CDR3 DNA sequence: TGTGCCAGCAGTTACCTCGGACTAGCGGGAGGCGAGACCCAGTACTTC. This sequence joins TRBV6-5 and TRBJ2-5; 14 nucleotides agree with TRBD2. Germline values: CDR1 MNHEY, CDR2 SVGAGI. This CDR3 spans 16 amino acids. The trim removed 2 bases at V and 5 bases at J, leaving 4 bases unmatched.

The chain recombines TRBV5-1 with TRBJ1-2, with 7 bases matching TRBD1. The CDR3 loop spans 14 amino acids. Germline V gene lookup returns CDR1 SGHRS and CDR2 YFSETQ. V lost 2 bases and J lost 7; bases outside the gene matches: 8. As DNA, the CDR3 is TGCGCCAGCAGCTTTAAGGGGGCCTCTCTTGGCTACACCTTC. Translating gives CASSFKGASLGYTF.

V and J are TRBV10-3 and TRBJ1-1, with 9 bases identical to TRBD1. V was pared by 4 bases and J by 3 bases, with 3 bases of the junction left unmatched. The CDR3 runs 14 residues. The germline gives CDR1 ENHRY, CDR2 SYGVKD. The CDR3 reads CAISVQGADTEAFF. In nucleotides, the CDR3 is TGTGCCATCAGTGTACAGGGGGCGGACACTGAAGCTTTCTTT.

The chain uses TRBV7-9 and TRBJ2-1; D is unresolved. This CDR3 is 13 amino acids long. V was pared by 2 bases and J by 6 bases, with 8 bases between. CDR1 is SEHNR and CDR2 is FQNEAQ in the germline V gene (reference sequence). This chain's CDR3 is CASSLRSSNEQFF. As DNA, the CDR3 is TGTGCCAGCAGCTTAAGATCAAGCAATGAGCAGTTCTTC.

The CDR3 here is CSARGGLGNQPQHF. CDR3 in DNA: TGCAGTGCTAGAGGCGGACTGGGCAATCAGCCCCAGCATTTT. The V gene is TRBV20-1, the J gene TRBJ1-5; D call uncertain. This CDR3 spans 14 amino acids. V was cut by 1 base and J by 2 bases, with 9 bases left in between. Germline V gives CDR1 DFQATT, CDR2 SNEGSKA (reference sequence).

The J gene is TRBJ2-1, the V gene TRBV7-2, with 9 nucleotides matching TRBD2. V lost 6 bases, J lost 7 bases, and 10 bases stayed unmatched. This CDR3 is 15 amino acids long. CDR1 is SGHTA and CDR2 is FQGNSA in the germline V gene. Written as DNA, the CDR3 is TGTGCCAGCAGGGGGCGGGGGGGAAGAGGAAATGAGCAGTTCTTC. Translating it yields CASRGRGGRGNEQFF.

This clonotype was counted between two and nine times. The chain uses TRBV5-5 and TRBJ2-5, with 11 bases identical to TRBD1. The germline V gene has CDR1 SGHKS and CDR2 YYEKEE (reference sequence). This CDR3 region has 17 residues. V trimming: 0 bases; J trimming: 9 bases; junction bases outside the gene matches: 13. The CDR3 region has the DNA TGTGCCAGCAGCTTGGGGACAGGGGGCACTGACTTGGGGGCCCAGTACTTC. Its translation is CASSLGTGGTDLGAQYF. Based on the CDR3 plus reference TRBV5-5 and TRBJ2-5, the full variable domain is DAGVTQSPTHLIKTRGQQVTLRCSPISGHKSVSWYQQVLGQGPQFIFQYYEKEERGRGNFPDRFSARQFPNYSSELNVNALLLGDSALYLCASSLGTGGTDLGAQYFGPGTRLLVL.